This T cell receptor (beta chain) emerged from a study of OX40 agonist ivuxolimab in advanced cancers. About the study: Treatment of patients was with ivuxolimab, an agonistic anti-OX40 (CD134) antibody. At about 82% male, the cohort had a mean age of about 55 years, ranging from about 23 to 79.

Libraries were prepared by immunoSEQ multiplex PCR; TCRdb keeps only in-frame clonotypes and omits some of them. The repertoire holds about 76,000 clones, about 82% seen once, with roughly 2% in the top ten. Trimming took off 2 bases at V and 4 bases at J, with 5 bases between the two ends. This CDR3 region has 12 residues. The germline gives CDR1 MNHNS, CDR2 SASEGT. The chain uses TRBV6-1 and TRBJ2-5; tentative D call: TRBD2 (5 bases). This receptor was obtained from an adult with an advanced solid tumor such as melanoma, head and neck, liver or kidney cancer. This specimen consisted of CD4+ or CD8+ T cells sorted from blood, obtained in a trial of the OX40 agonist ivuxolimab. The CDR3 reads CASSETRETQYF. In DNA, the CDR3 is TGTGCCAGCAGTGAAACTAGAGAGACCCAGTACTTC.